This T cell receptor (beta chain) appears in the sequencing data of a study of neurological immune-mediated disorders. Study-wide findings and caveats: Expanded clones shared no CDR3 amino acid sequences across subjects, suggesting private repertoires in all groups.

The sorted libraries were prepared using approximately 970,000 CD4+ or CD8+ T cells that had themselves been sorted. This clonotype appeared many times. The antigen is undetermined. With 10-nucleotide random UMIs included, cDNA was synthesized by 5'RACE. TCRdb re-called the 5' RACE reads through MiXCR, storing one row per CDR3 protein. The table records some 35,000 distinct CDR3 sequences, 11% of them present only once. Germline loops: CDR1 SGHRS, CDR2 YFSETQ. The CDR3 runs to 16 residues. The V gene lost 3 bases and the J gene lost 4 bases, with 16 bases spanning the gap. The J gene is TRBJ2-2, the V gene TRBV5-1; maybe TRBD1 (6 bases). This clonotype originated in a woman younger than 45 with HTLV-1-associated myelopathy (HAM/TSP). Source material: CD4+ T cells from blood. The CDR3 region is CASSSRQAAGTGELFF. The CDR3 nucleotides read TGCGCCAGCAGCTCCAGACAGGCGGCAGGCACCGGGGAGCTGTTTTTT.